Shown below are 16 T cell receptor delta chains from a single sample sequenced in a study of gamma-delta chains in newborns, infants, children. With CATT, TCRdb re-called clones from the reads. The sample yields 6,000 or so delta-chain clones, roughly 15% seen once. Here the sequenced sample was blood, taken at baseline. These receptor sequences come from a child who was a newborn, infant or young child, either healthy, febrile or measles-vaccinated (not recorded which).

This clone has just a few counts. CDR3 bases: TGTGCCTGTGACACCCTTGAGTACACCGATAAACTCATCTTT. Its translation is CACDTLEYTDKLIF. V and J are TRDV2 and TRDJ1; D unclear. The V end was cut by 0 bases, the J end by 0 bases, with 7 bases between. Germline-derived CDR1 and CDR2 are GEAIGNYY and EKD. The CDR3 is 14 amino acids.

This clone turned up a few times. The chain has TRDV2 and TRDJ1; 10 bases fit TRDD3. CDR3 size: 16 residues. From germline, CDR1 is GEAIGNYY and CDR2 EKD. V was clipped by 3 bases and J by 1 base; unmatched bases: 7. CDR3 DNA sequence: TGTGCCTGTGACCCCTTGGGGGATACCGTCACCGATAAACTCATCTTT. Its protein product is CACDPLGDTVTDKLIF.

This clone counts as medium-sized (0.01 to 0.1%). The chain joins TRDV1 to TRDJ1; possible D gene TRDD3, 5 bases. This CDR3 has 20 amino acids. The germline V gene has CDR1 TSWWSYY and CDR2 QGS. Trimming stripped 5 bases from V and 3 bases from J, with 31 bases between. In DNA form, the CDR3 reads TGTGCTCTTGGGCCCTGGCCGGGGGTACGCTTAAGGGGGGTCGCCGATAAACTCATCTTT. Protein product: CALGPWPGVRLRGVADKLIF.

Sample share makes this clone medium-sized (0.01 to 0.1%). The rearrangement links TRAV29/DV5 to TRDJ1; 11 nucleotides line up with TRDD3. V dropped 0 bases and J dropped 0; count of bases not matched to a gene: 40. Germline loops: CDR1 NSMFDY, CDR2 ISSIKDK. This CDR3 is built from 28 residues. The chain's CDR3 is CAASAYARLRLPTLLGDRFHIHTDKLIF. The CDR3 DNA sequence: TGTGCAGCAAGCGCGTATGCCCGATTGCGCCTTCCTACTTTACTGGGGGATAGGTTCCACATCCACACCGATAAACTCATCTTT.

With respect to this clone: TCRdb has a much larger clone's protein, which differs at residue 14 from the translation of this DNA, likely because of a read error; what is shown is the protein translated from the DNA. This CDR3 reads CAFRGGYWAGTDKPIF. In DNA form, the CDR3 reads TGTGCCTTCCGGGGGGGGTACTGGGCTGGAACCGATAAACCCATCTTT. The chain combines TRDV3 with TRDJ1, with D possibly being TRDD3 (6 bases). The CDR3 runs 16 residues. Germline V gene lookup returns CDR1 TVYSNPD and CDR2 GDNSRS (reference sequence).

By share of the sample, this clone is medium-sized. This chain uses TRDV2 with TRDJ1; 12 nucleotides match TRDD3. This CDR3 is built from 15 residues. Germline CDR1 reads GEAIGNYY; CDR2 reads EKD. The J segment lost 2 bases and the V segment lost 9 bases, leaving 9 bases of the junction unmatched. This CDR3 reads CALLGLGDTTDKLIF. In DNA form, the CDR3 reads TGTGCCCTGTTGGGACTGGGGGATACTACCGATAAACTCATCTTT.

In regard to this clone: Other DNA sequences of this sample code for an identical CDR3. The CDR3 reads CALGELPFLRLAGGLSLSSWDTRQMFF. As DNA, the CDR3 is TGTGCTCTTGGGGAACTCCCTTTCCTACGCCTGGCTGGGGGACTCTCTCTAAGCTCCTGGGACACCCGACAGATGTTTTTC. The chain links TRDV1 to TRDJ3; D might be TRDD3 (8 bases). The CDR3 has 27 residues. The germline V gene has CDR1 TSWWSYY and CDR2 QGS. Trimming left V 0 bases short and J 0 bases short, with 36 bases between.

This clone has more than one count but fewer than ten. This sequence joins TRDV2 and TRDJ3; 8 bases line up with TRDD3. The CDR3 contains 22 residues. Per the germline V gene, CDR1 is GEAIGNYY and CDR2 is EKD. The V gene end was trimmed by 0 bases and the J gene end by 0 bases; junction bases not matched to a gene: 15. Written as DNA, the CDR3 is TGTGCCTGTGACACCGTGGTGGGGGATCCACCAAATAGCTCCTGGGACACCCGACAGATGTTTTTC. Encoded protein: CACDTVVGDPPNSSWDTRQMFF.

Only a few counts were recorded for this clone. Just one base apart from a much larger clone, this may be a read error. The chain combines TRDV2 with TRDJ1; 9 positions match TRDD3. CDR1 is GEAIGNYY, CDR2 EKD, per germline. Trimming removed 4 bases from V and 11 bases from J; junction bases left unmatched: 19. This CDR3 is built from 16 residues. The DNA of the CDR3 is TGTGCCTGTGATCGCCTGGGGGATTCGTGGGCCTCAATGCTCATCTTT. Translated, it gives CACDRLGDSWASMLIF.

As for this clone: A single base separates this from a much larger clone, so it may be a read error. The genes are TRDV3 and TRDJ1, with TRDD3 matching 12 bases. With 5 bases clipped from V and 2 bases from J, the junction kept 33 bases outside the gene matches. The germline gives CDR1 TVYSNPD, CDR2 GDNSRS (reference sequence). The CDR3 spans 23 residues. CDR3 sequence reads: CATGCSLPRLYWGILRSTDKLIF. The CDR3 nucleotides are TGTGCCACCGGATGTTCCCTGCCTAGGCTTTACTGGGGGATACTGCGAAGTACCGATAAACTCATCTTT.

V is TRDV1 and J is TRDJ1; D might be TRDD3 (6 bases). Germline lookup yields CDR1 TSWWSYY and CDR2 QGS. V was cut by 5 bases and J by 0 bases, with 19 bases left in between. The CDR3 extends over 17 amino acids. The CDR3 DNA reads TGTGCTCTTGGGAAGGCCTCCCGCCGGGGATACACCGATAAACTCATCTTT. This gives the protein CALGKASRRGYTDKLIF.

This clone is medium-sized by share. Other DNA sequences in this sample translate to the same CDR3. The CDR3 reads CACDILGDGVGTTAQLFF. CDR3 DNA: TGTGCCTGTGACATACTGGGGGATGGAGTGGGCACAACAGCACAACTCTTCTTT. This rearrangement joins TRDV2 to TRDJ2, with TRDD3 matching 10 bases. V was pared by 2 bases and J by 5 bases, with 13 bases of the junction left unmatched. Germline-derived CDR1 and CDR2 are GEAIGNYY and EKD. The CDR3 is made up of 18 amino acids.

This clone is medium-sized by share. The chain employs TRDV3 and TRDJ1; D may be TRDD3 (5 bases). Trimming took off 3 bases at V and 5 bases at J, with 28 bases between the two ends. CDR1 is TVYSNPD and CDR2 is GDNSRS in the germline V gene (reference sequence). CDR3 length: 17 amino acids. CDR3 bases: TGTGCCTTCGTCTACTCTGGGTTTTCCGAGCCTCTTGATAAACTCATCTTT. Its translation: CAFVYSGFSEPLDKLIF.

This clone was detected a few times. The chain links TRDV1 to TRDJ1, with D possibly called TRDD2 or TRDD3 (9 bases each). CDR1 is TSWWSYY, CDR2 QGS, per germline. There are 26 residues in the CDR3. Deletions cut 2 bases from V and 2 bases from J, with 45 bases between. The CDR3 loop reads CALGEEPTAFLRSVLGDHLGTDKLIF. In nucleotides, the CDR3 is TGTGCTCTTGGGGAAGAACCGACGGCCTTCCTACGTTCCGTACTGGGGGACCACCTCGGTACCGATAAACTCATCTTT.

This clone was seen repeatedly, ten times or more. The rearrangement links TRDV2 to TRDJ1; 10 bases agree with TRDD3. CDR1 is GEAIGNYY and CDR2 is EKD in the germline V gene. The CDR3 is 15 amino acids. The V and J ends lost 0 bases and 7 bases, in that order; junction bases with no gene match: 7. The DNA of the CDR3 is TGTGCCTGTGACACCCTGGGAGGGGGATACGGTAAACTCATCTTT. This gives the protein CACDTLGGGYGKLIF.

This clone is medium-sized in the sample. CDR3 coding DNA: TGTGCCTGTGATACCCTTACTGGGGGATATAGACCCGACACCGATAAACTCATCTTT. This gives the protein CACDTLTGGYRPDTDKLIF. The chain combines TRDV2 with TRDJ1; TRDD3 matches at 11 bases. V was clipped by 4 bases and J by 0 bases; unmatched bases: 15. From germline, CDR1 is GEAIGNYY and CDR2 EKD. The CDR3 is made up of 19 amino acids.